The TCR beta chain described here comes from a study of blood T cell repertoires in COVID-19. The overall study: The study drew acute and convalescent COVID-19 samples from the United States, Italy and Spain. PBMCs, B-cell-depleted T cells, or T cells were the source of the cDNA or gDNA that made up the material.

This CDR3 has 13 residues. Germline V gives CDR1 LGHNA, CDR2 YNFKEQ. V dropped 0 bases and J dropped 2 bases, with 4 bases sitting between them. Authors' analysis steps: From reference gene primer amplification, estimates of nucleated cell counts were derived. Produced via immunoSEQ multiplex PCR; TCRdb's table is partial and in-frame only. That table is the source of V, J and clone size, and D and trimming were worked out from the DNA. The repertoire consists of approximately 110,000 clones, with 70% to 90% occurring once and the leading ten covering approximately 1.3%. The chain is built from TRBV4-2 and TRBJ2-5; no firm D call. The receptor was isolated from a man between 40 and 49 years old with acute or convalescent COVID-19. Sequencing was done on a sample of peripheral blood. The CDR3 is CASSQDRQETQYF. As DNA, the CDR3 is TGTGCCAGCAGCCAAGATAGACAAGAGACCCAGTACTTC.